The rows below give T cell receptor beta chains drawn from one sample of a study of blood T cell repertoires in COVID-19. Some clones are missing from TCRdb's copy, which holds only in-frame ones; the method was immunoSEQ multiplex PCR. The sample lists about 400,000 clones; roughly 89% were seen once. The specimen was peripheral blood. Receptors originate from a woman in her thirties with active or convalescent COVID-19. Both conserved end residues are trimmed from each CDR3. Each record gives: V gene, clone size, D gene, CDR3 protein. The D gene is left open where the match is weak. Where a row states a size, it is once, few, many or the class of an expanded clone; other rows omit it.

TRBV10-3	.	.	AISESRLSGNTIY
TRBV4-1	.	.	ASSQDSGGNTDTQY
TRBV30	.	.	AWSQDSWEGQPQH
TRBV7-8	.	TRBD1	ASRGGVNTEAF
TRBV27	.	.	ASRSVQDATNEKLF
TRBV11-2	.	.	ASSQGGGTEAF
TRBV27	.	TRBD2	ASSWLAGGYEQY
TRBV6-1	once	TRBD1	ASREGTGENSYNEQF
TRBV5-1	.	.	ASSLGGQRTGELF
TRBV19	.	.	ASSTTSDNQPQH
TRBV5-4	.	TRBD1	ASSSLTGVSYGYT
TRBV5-1	.	.	ASSLAGFGGSDTIY
TRBV2	.	.	ASSYDQPQH